Listed here are 6 T cell receptor beta chains from one sample, sequenced in a study of shared clonotypes between healthy human individuals. TCRdb's copy holds only in-frame clones and misses some; the assay was immunoSEQ multiplex PCR. The table has about 2 million clones, roughly 94% seen once. The sequencing sample was made of naive CD4+ T cells sorted from blood. Subset noted: CD45RA+ positively selected. Receptors originate from a man aged 18 to 30 in good health.

The V call is TRBV19, the J call TRBJ2-7; 7 nucleotides align to TRBD1. Germline values: CDR1 LNHDA, CDR2 SQIVND (reference sequence). The CDR3 spans 14 residues. V trimming: 4 bases; J trimming: 6 bases; junction bases outside the gene matches: 9. The CDR3, as DNA: TGTGCCAGTAGTAGTCCCGGGACAGCGGTCGAGCAGTACTTC. It encodes CASSSPGTAVEQYF.

This chain uses TRBV29-1 with TRBJ2-5; D unresolved. Germline V gene lookup returns CDR1 SQVTM and CDR2 ANQGSEA. CDR3 length: 12 residues. Trimming stripped 5 bases from V and 2 bases from J, with 9 bases between. The CDR3 nucleotides are TGCAGCGTTTGGCTAGGACAAGAGACCCAGTACTTC. Residues: CSVWLGQETQYF. Using reference TRBV29-1 and TRBJ2-5 for the parts outside the CDR3, the full variable domain is SAVISQKPSRDICQRGTSLTIQCQVDSQVTMMFWYRQQPGQSLTLIATANQGSEATYESGFVIDKFPISRPNLTFSTLTVSNMSPEDSSIYLCSVWLGQETQYFGPGTRLLVL.

This rearrangement joins TRBV5-1 to TRBJ2-6; 9 positions match TRBD2. The length of the CDR3 is 18 residues. Germline V gene sequence: CDR1 SGHRS, CDR2 YFSETQ. Losses at the gene ends were 3 bases for V and 1 base for J; bases not matched to a gene: 8. The DNA for the CDR3 is TGCGCCAGCAGCTATAGCGGGGGCACCCCTTCTGGGGCCAACGTCCTGACTTTC. It specifies CASSYSGGTPSGANVLTF.

The V call is TRBV6-6, the J call TRBJ1-2; TRBD1 might be the D (6 bases). The CDR3 has 14 residues. Germline V gene data show CDR1 as MNHNY and CDR2 as SVGAGI (reference sequence). V was pared by 7 bases and J by 7 bases, with 19 bases between. The CDR3 loop reads CASTEGVPGVGYTF. Written as DNA, the CDR3 is TGTGCCAGCACAGAGGGGGTCCCGGGGGTTGGCTACACCTTC.

CDR3 residues: CASTQMGGPTEQYF. The CDR3, as DNA: TGTGCCAGCACTCAAATGGGAGGGCCAACCGAGCAGTACTTC. J is TRBJ2-7 and V is TRBV6-1; 7 nucleotides agree with TRBD2. The germline gives CDR1 MNHNS, CDR2 SASEGT. CDR3 length equals 14 residues. V was clipped by 7 bases and J by 6 bases; unmatched bases: 12.

The rearrangement uses TRBV5-1 and TRBJ2-1, with D possibly being TRBD2 (6 bases). Germline loops: CDR1 SGHRS, CDR2 YFSETQ. CDR3 size: 15 residues. Trimming stripped 4 bases from V and 3 bases from J, with 14 bases between. CDR3 nucleotide sequence: TGCGCCAGCAGCCCAGGAGCGGGTGGCTACAATGAGCAGTTCTTC. Its protein is CASSPGAGGYNEQFF.